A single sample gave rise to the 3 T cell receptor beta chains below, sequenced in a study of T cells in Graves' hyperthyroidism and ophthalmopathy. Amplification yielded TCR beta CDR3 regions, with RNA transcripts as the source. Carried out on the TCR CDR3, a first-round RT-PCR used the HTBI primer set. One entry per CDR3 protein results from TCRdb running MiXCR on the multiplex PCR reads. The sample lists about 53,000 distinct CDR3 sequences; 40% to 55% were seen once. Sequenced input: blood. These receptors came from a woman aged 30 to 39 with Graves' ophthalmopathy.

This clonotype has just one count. CDR3 DNA: TGTGCCAGCAGCCGAGGACAGGTAATTTTGGGCAATGAGCAGTTCTTC. It encodes CASSRGQVILGNEQFF. The gene calls are TRBV7-9 and TRBJ2-1; 7 bases fit TRBD1. With V trimmed by 5 bases and J by 6 bases, 13 bases remained unmatched. This CDR3 contains 16 residues. Germline V gene data show CDR1 as SEHNR and CDR2 as FQNEAQ (reference sequence).

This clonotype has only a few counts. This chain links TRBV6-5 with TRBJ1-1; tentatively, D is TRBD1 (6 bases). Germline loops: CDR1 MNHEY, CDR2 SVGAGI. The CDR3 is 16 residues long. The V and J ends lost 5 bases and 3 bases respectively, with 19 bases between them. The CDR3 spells CASSETTTGADTEAFF. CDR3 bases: TGTGCCAGCAGTGAAACAACCACGGGGGCCGACACTGAAGCTTTCTTT.

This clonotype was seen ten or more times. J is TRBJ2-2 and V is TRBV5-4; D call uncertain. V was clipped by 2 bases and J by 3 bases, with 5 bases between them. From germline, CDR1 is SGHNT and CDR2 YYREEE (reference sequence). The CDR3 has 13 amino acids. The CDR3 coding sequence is TGTGCCAGCAGCTTTAGAGACACCGGGGAGCTGTTTTTT. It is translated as CASSFRDTGELFF. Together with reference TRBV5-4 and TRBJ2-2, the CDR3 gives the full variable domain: ETGVTQSPTHLIKTRGQQVTLRCSSQSGHNTVSWYQQALGQGPQFIFQYYREEENGRGNFPPRFSGLQFPNYSSELNVNALELDDSALYLCASSFRDTGELFFGEGSRLTVL.